This TCR beta chain was captured in a study of blood T cell repertoires in COVID-19. Study information: The United States, Italy and Spain were the sources of the acute and convalescent COVID-19 samples. Sample material is recorded as cDNA or gDNA derived from T cells, B-cell-depleted T cells, or PBMCs.

Study processing details: Reference gene primers were amplified, and this amplification served to estimate nucleated cell counts. The data were produced by immunoSEQ multiplex PCR, yet TCRdb's version contains in-frame clones alone and is incomplete. Clone size and the V and J calls come from that table; the DNA yielded D and trimming. The table lists roughly 110,000 clones, approximately 80% of them singletons. Germline loops: CDR1 SGHDT, CDR2 YYEEEE. V was shortened by 1 base and J by 1 base, with 6 bases between the two germline ends. This CDR3 has 14 residues. The source of this sequence is a man between 65 and 85 years old with acute or convalescent COVID-19. This chain uses TRBV5-6 with TRBJ1-3; unclear D gene. Source material: peripheral blood. Here the CDR3 reads CASSLSGSGNTIYF. As DNA, the CDR3 is TGTGCCAGCAGCTTGTCGGGTTCTGGAAACACCATATATTTT.